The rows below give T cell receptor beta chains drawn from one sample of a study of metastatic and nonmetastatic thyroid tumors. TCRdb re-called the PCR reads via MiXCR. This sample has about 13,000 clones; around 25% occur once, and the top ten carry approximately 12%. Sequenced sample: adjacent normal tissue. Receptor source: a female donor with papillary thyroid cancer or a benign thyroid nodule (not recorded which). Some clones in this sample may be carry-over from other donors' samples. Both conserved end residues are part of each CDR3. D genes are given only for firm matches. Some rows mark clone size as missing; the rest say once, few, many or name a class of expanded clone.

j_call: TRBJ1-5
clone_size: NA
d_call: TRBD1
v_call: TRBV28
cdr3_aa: CASTLARGPQPQHF
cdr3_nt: TGTGCCAGCACCTTAGCGAGGGGGCCTCAGCCCCAGCATTTT

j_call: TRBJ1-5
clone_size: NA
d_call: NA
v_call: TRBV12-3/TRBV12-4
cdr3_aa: CASSLSMSNQPQHF
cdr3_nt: TGTGCCAGCAGTTTAAGTATGAGCAATCAGCCCCAGCATTTT

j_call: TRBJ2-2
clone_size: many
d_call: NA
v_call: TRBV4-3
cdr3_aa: CASSQDRIGELFF
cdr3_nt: TGCGCCAGCAGCCAAGATCGGATAGGGGAGCTGTTTTTT

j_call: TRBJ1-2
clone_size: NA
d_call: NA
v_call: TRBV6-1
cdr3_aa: CASSSDDSTYGYTF
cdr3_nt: TGTGCCAGCAGCTCCGACGACAGTACCTATGGCTACACCTTC

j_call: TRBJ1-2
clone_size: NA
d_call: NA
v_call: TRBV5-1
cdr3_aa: CASRWTVNYGYTF
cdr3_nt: TGCGCCAGCAGGTGGACAGTTAACTATGGCTACACCTTC

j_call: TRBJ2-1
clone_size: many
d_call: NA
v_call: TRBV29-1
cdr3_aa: CSVKKSGGDEQFF
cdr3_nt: TGCAGCGTTAAAAAAAGTGGTGGTGATGAACAGTTCTTC

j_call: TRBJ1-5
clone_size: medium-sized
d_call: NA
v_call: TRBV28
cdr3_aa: CASSLRDNNQPQHF
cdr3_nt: TGTGCCAGCAGTTTACGGGACAACAATCAGCCCCAGCATTTT

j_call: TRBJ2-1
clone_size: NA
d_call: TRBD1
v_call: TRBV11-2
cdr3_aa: CASSLSMGQGAGEQFF
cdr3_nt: TGTGCCAGCAGCTTATCTATGGGACAGGGGGCAGGTGAGCAGTTCTTC

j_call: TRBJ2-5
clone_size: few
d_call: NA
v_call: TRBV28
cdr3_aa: CASSLYSGSETQYF
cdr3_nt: TGTGCCAGCAGTTTATATTCAGGGTCGGAGACCCAGTACTTC

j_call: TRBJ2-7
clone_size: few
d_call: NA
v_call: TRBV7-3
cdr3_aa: CASSLDSSTPEQYF
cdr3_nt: TGTGCCAGCAGCTTGGACTCGTCCACGCCTGAGCAGTACTTC

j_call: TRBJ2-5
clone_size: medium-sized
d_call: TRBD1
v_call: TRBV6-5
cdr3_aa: CASSYDRVQTQYF
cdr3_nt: TGTGCCAGCAGTTACGACAGGGTGCAGACCCAGTACTTC

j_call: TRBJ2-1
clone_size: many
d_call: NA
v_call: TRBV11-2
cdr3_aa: CASSYRQEVNNEQFF
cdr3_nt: TGTGCCAGCAGCTATCGACAGGAAGTAAACAATGAGCAGTTCTTC

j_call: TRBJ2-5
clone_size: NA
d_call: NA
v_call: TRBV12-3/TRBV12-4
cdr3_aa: CASSLKDRQETQYF
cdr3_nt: TGTGCCAGCAGTCTCAAGGACAGACAAGAGACCCAGTACTTC

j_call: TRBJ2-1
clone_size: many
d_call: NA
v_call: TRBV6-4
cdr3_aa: CASSEGYPNEQFF
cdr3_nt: TGTGCCAGCAGTGAGGGGTACCCCAATGAGCAGTTCTTC

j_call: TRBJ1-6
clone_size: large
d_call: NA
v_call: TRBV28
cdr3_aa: CASGRYKYNSPLHF
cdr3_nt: TGTGCCAGCGGAAGGTACAAATATAATTCACCCCTCCACTTT

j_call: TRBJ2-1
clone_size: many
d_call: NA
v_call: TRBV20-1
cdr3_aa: CSANKRQNEQFF
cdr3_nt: TGCAGTGCTAATAAGCGGCAAAATGAGCAGTTCTTC

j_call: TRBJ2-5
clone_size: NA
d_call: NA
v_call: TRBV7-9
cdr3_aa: CASSFNNGTEQETQYF
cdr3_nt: TGTGCCAGCAGCTTTAACAACGGGACGGAACAAGAGACCCAGTACTTC

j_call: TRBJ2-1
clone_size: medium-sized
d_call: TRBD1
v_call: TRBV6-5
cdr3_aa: CASSYSTGGYNEQFF
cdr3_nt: TGTGCCAGCAGTTACTCGACAGGGGGCTACAATGAGCAGTTCTTC

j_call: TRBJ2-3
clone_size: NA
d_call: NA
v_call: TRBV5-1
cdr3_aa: CASSSEPNGDTQYF
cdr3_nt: TGCGCCAGCAGCTCCGAGCCCAATGGCGATACGCAGTATTTT

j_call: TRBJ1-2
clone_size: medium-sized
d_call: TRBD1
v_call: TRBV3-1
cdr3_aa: CASSHPTGGASGYTF
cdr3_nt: TGTGCCAGCAGCCACCCGACAGGGGGCGCGAGTGGCTACACCTTC

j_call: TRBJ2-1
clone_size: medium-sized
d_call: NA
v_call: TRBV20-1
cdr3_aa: CSASPDYYNEQFF
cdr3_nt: TGCAGTGCTAGTCCGGACTACTACAATGAGCAGTTCTTC

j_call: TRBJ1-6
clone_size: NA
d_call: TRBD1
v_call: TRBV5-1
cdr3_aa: CASSNGTVNSPLHF
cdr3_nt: TGCGCCAGCAGCAACGGGACAGTAAATTCACCCCTCCACTTT

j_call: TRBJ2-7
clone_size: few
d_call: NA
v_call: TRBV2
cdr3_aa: CASSGIRGYEQYF
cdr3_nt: TGTGCCAGCAGTGGTATTAGAGGCTACGAGCAGTACTTC

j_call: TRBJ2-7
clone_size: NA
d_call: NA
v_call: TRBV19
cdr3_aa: CASSIITGANEQYF
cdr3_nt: TGTGCCAGTAGTATAATCACAGGTGCCAACGAGCAGTACTTC

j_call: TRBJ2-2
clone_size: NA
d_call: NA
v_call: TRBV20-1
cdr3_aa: CSARGLTAVGELFF
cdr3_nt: TGCAGTGCTAGAGGTTTGACTGCGGTGGGGGAGCTGTTTTTT

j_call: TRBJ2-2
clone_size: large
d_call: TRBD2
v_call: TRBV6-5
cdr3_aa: CASSYSGGFEASTGELFF
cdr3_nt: TGTGCCAGCAGTTACTCGGGAGGGTTTGAGGCTAGCACCGGGGAGCTGTTTTTT

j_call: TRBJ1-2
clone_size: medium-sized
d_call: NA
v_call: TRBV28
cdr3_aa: CASSLRQGISGYTF
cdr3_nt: TGTGCCAGCAGTTTGCGGCAGGGGATAAGTGGCTACACCTTC

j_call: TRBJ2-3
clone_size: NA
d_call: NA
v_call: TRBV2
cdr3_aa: CASSETGSSTDTQYF
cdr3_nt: TGTGCCAGCAGTGAGACGGGGTCTAGCACAGATACGCAGTATTTT

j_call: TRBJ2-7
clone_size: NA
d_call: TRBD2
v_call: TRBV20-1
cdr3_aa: CSARDYSGSSYEQYF
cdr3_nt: TGCAGTGCTAGAGATTATAGCGGGAGCTCCTACGAGCAGTACTTC